The sample holds one count of the clone carrying this T cell receptor beta chain. The source of the sample is a study of blood T cell repertoires in COVID-19. As for the study in general: COVID-19 samples, acute and convalescent, were from the United States, Italy and Spain.

Participants had their cohort set by participant-reported clinical history. CDR3 length: 15 amino acids. Germline V gene data show CDR1 as SNHLY and CDR2 as FYNNEI. Trimming cost V 5 bases and J 4 bases; bases outside gene matches: 9. Per the authors' pipeline: Amplified reference gene primers provided the basis for estimating nucleated cell counts. Produced via immunoSEQ multiplex PCR; TCRdb's table is partial and in-frame only. V, J and clone size are taken as reported in that table, and D and trimming were inferred from the DNA itself. Found here are hundreds of thousands of clones, less than 90% of them singletons; the top ten hold about 3%.

This chain uses TRBV2 with TRBJ2-3, with 7 bases aligning to TRBD2. The material sequenced was PBMCs or T cells enriched from blood (not recorded which). This TCR was recovered from a woman aged 45-65 years who had recovered from COVID-19. CDR3 sequence (DNA): TGTGCCAGCAGTTTCTGGGGGGGGAGTGCAGATACGCAGTATTTT. This translates into CASSFWGGSADTQYF.